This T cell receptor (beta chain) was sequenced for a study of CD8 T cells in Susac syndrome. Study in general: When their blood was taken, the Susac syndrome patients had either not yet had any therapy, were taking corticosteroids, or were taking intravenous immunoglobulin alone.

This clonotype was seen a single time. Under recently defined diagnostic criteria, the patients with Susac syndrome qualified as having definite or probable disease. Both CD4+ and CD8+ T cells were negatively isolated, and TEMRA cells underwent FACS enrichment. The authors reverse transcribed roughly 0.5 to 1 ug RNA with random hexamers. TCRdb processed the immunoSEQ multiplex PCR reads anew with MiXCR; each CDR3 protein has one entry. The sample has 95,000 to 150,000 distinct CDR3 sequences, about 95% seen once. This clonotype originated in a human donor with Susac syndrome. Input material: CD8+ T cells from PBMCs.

DNA for the CDR3: TGTGCCAGCGGCAGGACTGAAGCTTTCTTT. This gives the protein CASGRTEAFF. The rearrangement joins TRBV27 to TRBJ1-1; D gene uncertain. The CDR3 length is 10 residues. V was cut by 8 bases and J by 5 bases, with 6 bases left in between. Germline V CDR1 and CDR2: MNHEY, SMNVEV (reference sequence).